This TCR beta chain was captured in a study of blood T cell repertoires in COVID-19. The data were produced by immunoSEQ multiplex PCR, yet TCRdb's version contains in-frame clones alone and is incomplete. This repertoire shows around 390,000 clones, 87% found once; its top ten account for approximately 10%. Recovered status in Cohort 3 required two negative PCRs, clearance, or symptom resolution. CDR1 is MDHEN, CDR2 SYDVKM, per germline. Deletions cut 7 bases from V and 6 bases from J, with 15 bases between. The CDR3 is made up of 13 amino acids. This sequence was found in a woman aged 45-65 years who had recovered from COVID-19. The sequencing sample was made of PBMCs or T cells enriched from blood (not recorded which). This chain joins TRBV28 and TRBJ1-2; TRBD1 is a possible D gene (5 bases). In nucleotides, the CDR3 is TGTGCCAGCACCCATGCCCAGGGTCATGGCTACACCTTC. As protein: CASTHAQGHGYTF.